This T cell receptor beta chain emerged from a study of response to subunit inactivated influenza vaccine. Study-wide results and caveats: Only a handful of new T cells, the authors suggested, are recruited with each seasonal influenza vaccination.

MiXCR, applied by TCRdb to the RT-PCR reads, yields one record per CDR3 protein. This table has approximately 520,000 distinct CDR3 sequences, around 25% appearing once. This clonotype showed up just a few times. No antigen is known for it. V lost 1 base and J lost 6; bases outside the gene matches: 4. The CDR3 length is 15 residues. Germline values: CDR1 SGHRS, CDR2 YFSETQ. V and J are TRBV5-1 and TRBJ2-2; the match to TRBD2 covers 9 bases. The receptor was isolated from a man in his fifties or sixties who received an inactivated influenza vaccine. Sequencing used CD4+ T cells sorted from PBMCs, obtained around 5 days after vaccination. This CDR3 is CASSLLRTSAGELFF. Written as DNA, the CDR3 is TGCGCCAGCAGCTTGCTTAGGACTAGCGCCGGGGAGCTGTTTTTT.